This TCR beta chain was identified in a study of cytomegalovirus exposure and HLA in healthy donors. The donors were members of the approximately 120-subject validation cohort (separate from the approximately 650-subject first cohort). Some clones are missing from TCRdb's copy, which holds only in-frame ones; the method was immunoSEQ multiplex PCR. The sample lists 200,000 to 300,000 clones; around 86% were seen once. This clone was found once. Germline CDR1 SGHDT, CDR2 YYEEEE. V shed 0 bases, J shed 6 bases, and the junction held 2 bases outside the gene matches. The CDR3 is 13 residues long. The sequence derives from a woman in her thirties in good health and CMV-seropositive. Sample: PBMCs. This chain connects TRBV5-6 to TRBJ1-1, with 7 positions matching TRBD1. CDR3 region: CASSLGDSSEAFF. As DNA, the CDR3 is TGTGCCAGCAGCTTGGGGGACAGTTCTGAAGCTTTCTTT.